Sequencing of this T cell receptor (beta chain) was carried out in a study of blood T cell repertoires in COVID-19 (dated by TCRdb to about 2020). Turning to the overall study: Collaborator samples came from the United States, Italy and Spain and covered acute and convalescent phases of COVID-19. The material from the prospective study consisted of cDNA or gDNA derived from T cells, B-cell-depleted T cells, or PBMCs. Deeply sampled blood TCRbeta repertoires from subjects exposed to, actively infected with, or recovered from COVID-19 were included in the dataset. A freely available public database, intended as a resource for researchers studying the immune response to SARS-CoV-2, is where the repertoires were released. The samples were drawn from two sources: the first 160 participants of the ongoing ImmuneRACE study, and about 1,300 subjects contributed by 6 global collaborators. Nearly every sample came with metadata listing a de-identified subject ID, COVID-19 status, age in years and sex. HLA class I and class II types, where available, came from metadata supplied by the sample provider rather than from assay-based typing. Summary of the overall study and its limitations: The quantity of clinical and demographic metadata differed by source and by participant and was supplied without curation.

According to the germline V gene (reference sequence), CDR1 reads LNHDA and CDR2 reads SQIVND. CDR3 length: 13 amino acids, cysteine to phenylalanine. Kept here is only the CDR3 DNA, which spans 39 bases and is read in frame from base 1. V is cut by 8 bases and J by 4 bases, and the space between the germline ends is 12 bases. In the case of this clone: The clone's antigen remains unknown. It has no much larger one-base neighbor in the sample; base qualities were not kept.

TCRbeta CDR3 regions were amplified from genomic DNA by means of the immunoSEQ Assay, a bias-controlled multiplex PCR. The authors' analysis ran thus. Within the assay, amplification of reference gene primers was used to estimate how many nucleated cells each sample contained. To quantify the absolute abundance of each unique TCRbeta CDR3 rearrangement, sequence reads were collapsed and filtered. For each sample, productive Simpson clonality was calculated as the square root of Simpson's diversity index over productive rearrangements. As stored in TCRdb, this immuneACCESS dataset retains in-frame rearrangements with V and J assigned. A fraction of the clones does not appear; measured against another copy, unresolved V genes explain less than half of the discrepancy, and the remainder lacks a known reason. Clone size and V and J calls were adopted from that table, with D and trimming inferred from the DNA. The sample has some 190,000 clones on record, about 88% of them singletons. 3.2% of the sample is held by the ten biggest clonotypes.

Enrolling through a virtual design, the prospective study's participants ranged in age from about 18 to 100 years and lived across about two dozen United States geographic areas. To assign participants to cohorts, the prospective study relied on clinical history that participants themselves reported in a screening survey and a study questionnaire. ImmuneRACE Cohort 3 recovered participants were defined by two consecutive negative NP/OP PCR tests, healthcare professional clearance, or symptom resolution. In the prospective study, mobile phlebotomists collected whole blood, serum and a nasopharyngeal or oropharyngeal swab from each participant. Participants in the prospective study had the option to provide additional blood draws and questionnaires over an approximately 2-month period. Before DNA extraction, prospective study blood samples were shipped either frozen or at room temperature.

Input material: PBMCs or T cells enriched from blood (not recorded which). The sequence was collected from a woman aged 30 to 39 who had recovered from COVID-19. The sequence is built from TRBV19 and TRBJ1-5; perhaps TRBD1 is the D gene, with 6 bases matching. CDR3 region: CASGGHGNQPQHF. The DNA sequence is given as TGTGCCAGTGGGGGACACGGTAATCAGCCCCAGCATTTT.